This passage covers 29 T cell receptor beta chains from one sample sequenced in a study of regulatory T cells in long-lasting Graves disease (TCRdb year 2021). The protocol used for the library was multiplex PCR. The run used an Illumina HiSeq 4000. CDR3 regions were amplified by Arm-PCR with iRepertoire HTBI primers to construct TCR beta libraries. TCRdb passed the public sequencing reads through fastp at Q25 and MiXCR, retaining productive beta sequences. Identical CDR3 proteins give one entry, which carries the most common genes and DNA. The sample contains more than 450,000 distinct CDR3 sequences, approximately 12% of them found a single time. The ten largest clonotypes hold around 10% of the sample. Read against the paper, the sample's time point label means: newly diagnosed GD, antithyroid drugs for less than 3 months. For both TCR sequencing and RNA sequencing, RNA was extracted from PBMCs using TRIzol.

The same specimen was also included in a second study, on T cells in Graves' hyperthyroidism and ophthalmopathy.

The specimen was peripheral blood mononuclear cells (PBMCs), collected at new diagnosis, from a patient treated with antithyroid drugs. All receptors come from a woman in her 30s with Graves disease. Donor details come from another sample of the same person, matched by shared clones.

This clonotype was recorded many times. V usage is TRBV6-1 and J usage is TRBJ2-7, with D possibly TRBD1 on 5 matching bases. CDR3 length: 15 residues. V was clipped by 0 bases and J by 2 bases, with 11 bases between them. Looked up from germline, CDR1 is MNHNS and CDR2 is SASEGT. CDR3 region: CASSEAPQGAYEQYF. The CDR3, as DNA: TGTGCCAGCAGTGAAGCCCCTCAGGGCGCCTACGAGCAGTACTTC.

In this sample, this clonotype turned up many times. The J gene is TRBJ1-1, the V gene TRBV6-1; 7 nucleotides agree with TRBD1. Germline assignment: CDR1 MNHNS and CDR2 SASEGT. The junction had 12 bases not matched to a gene; V was cut back by 4 bases and J by 1 base. There are 17 residues in the CDR3. The CDR3 here is CASSATGPRRPNTEAFF. As DNA, the CDR3 is TGTGCCAGCAGTGCGACAGGGCCCCGAAGACCGAACACTGAAGCTTTCTTT.

This clonotype was picked up many times. The gene calls are TRBV30 and TRBJ2-3; D is possibly TRBD2 (5 bases). V was pared by 0 bases and J by 2 bases, with 18 bases between. The CDR3 is 17 residues long. Per the germline V gene, CDR1 is GTSNPN and CDR2 is SVGIG (reference sequence). The CDR3 loop is CAWSVLRRGPNTDTQYF. The CDR3 DNA reads TGTGCCTGGAGTGTACTCCGTCGAGGGCCGAACACAGATACGCAGTATTTT.

This clonotype was counted many times. This rearrangement joins TRBV5-1 to TRBJ2-2; 7 nucleotides line up with TRBD1. CDR3 length: 15 residues. The germline gives CDR1 SGHRS, CDR2 YFSETQ. V was pared by 0 bases and J by 7 bases, with 6 bases of the junction left unmatched. CDR3 in amino acids: CASSLGQGTYGELFF. In DNA form, the CDR3 reads TGCGCCAGCAGCTTGGGACAGGGTACCTACGGGGAGCTGTTTTTT.

This clonotype was counted at least ten times. The V and J genes are TRBV18 and TRBJ2-5; D unclear. Trimming took 2 bases from V and 4 from J, leaving 11 bases between them. This CDR3 comprises 14 residues. Germline values: CDR1 KGHSH, CDR2 LQKENI. CDR3 in DNA: TGTGCCAGCTCACCAACCCAGGTCGGAGAGACCCAGTACTTC. This sequence encodes CASSPTQVGETQYF.

Ten or more counts support this clonotype. The gene calls are TRBV12-3 or TRBV12-4 and TRBJ1-1, with no clear D. The CDR3 has 14 amino acids. The V end lost 5 bases, the J end lost 0 bases, and 10 bases lay between the germline ends. The CDR3 region is CASSPPPMNTEAFF. The CDR3 DNA reads TGTGCCAGCAGTCCCCCGCCAATGAACACTGAAGCTTTCTTT.

The chain combines TRBV20-1 with TRBJ1-2; 9 bases agree with TRBD1. J gave up 8 bases and V 1 base, and 14 bases lay outside the gene matches. The CDR3 loop spans 16 amino acids. Per the germline V gene, CDR1 is DFQATT and CDR2 is SNEGSKA (reference sequence). The CDR3 DNA reads as TGCAGTGCTAGAGGTCCGGCGGGACAGGGTAGCGGCGGCTACACCTTC. Translating it yields CSARGPAGQGSGGYTF.

The chain recombines TRBV19 with TRBJ1-4; D is uncertain. Germline lookup yields CDR1 LNHDA and CDR2 SQIVND (reference sequence). This CDR3 spans 14 amino acids. V was cut by 3 bases and J by 4 bases, with 9 bases left in between. DNA of the CDR3: TGTGCCAGTAGTATGGTTGGATATAATGAAAAACTGTTTTTT. It yields the protein CASSMVGYNEKLFF.

This clonotype has just a few counts. The chain combines TRBV7-9 with TRBJ2-7; no clear D. Trimming left V 5 bases short and J 4 bases short, with 12 bases between. Per the germline V gene, CDR1 is SEHNR and CDR2 is FQNEAQ (reference sequence). The CDR3 loop spans 13 amino acids. The CDR3 DNA is TGTGCCAGCAGCCCACGATCGCTTTACGAGCAGTACTTC. Its translation is CASSPRSLYEQYF.

This clonotype has just a few counts. The V call is TRBV4-1, the J call TRBJ1-4; D call uncertain. CDR1 and CDR2 (germline): MGHRA, YSYEKL. Between the trimmed V and J ends, which lost 1 base and 7 bases, there was a span of 16 bases. The CDR3 loop spans 16 amino acids. This CDR3 reads CASSQGSGRESEKLFF. CDR3 nucleotide sequence: TGCGCCAGCAGCCAAGGGAGTGGGCGAGAGAGTGAAAAACTGTTTTTT.

In its sample, this clonotype was seen many times. This rearrangement joins TRBV19 to TRBJ2-5; D gene uncertain. The CDR3 sequence is 13 residues long. The germline V and J ends were trimmed by 4 bases and 3 bases, with 9 bases remaining between them. The germline V gene encodes CDR1 LNHDA and CDR2 SQIVND (reference sequence). CDR3 bases: TGTGCCAGTAGTAAAAACAACAAAGAGACCCAGTACTTC. Translation gives CASSKNNKETQYF.

This clonotype was picked up many times. This chain links TRBV20-1 with TRBJ2-3; either TRBD1 or TRBD2 may fit D (5 bases each). The CDR3 extends over 15 amino acids. V was cut by 5 bases and J by 5 bases, with 20 bases left in between. Germline V gene lookup returns CDR1 DFQATT and CDR2 SNEGSKA (reference sequence). The CDR3 is CSACVMGVVEDTQYF. DNA of the CDR3: TGCAGTGCTTGCGTTATGGGGGTCGTGGAAGATACGCAGTATTTT.

This clonotype was seen many times. The J gene is TRBJ2-7, the V gene TRBV30; 8 bases are a match to TRBD2. This CDR3 has 15 residues. The germline CDR1 and CDR2 sequences are GTSNPN and SVGIG (reference sequence). Germline trimming cut 4 bases from V and 6 bases from J; bases unmatched to any gene: 14. For the CDR3, the DNA is TGTGCCTGGAAAATGAGGTGGCGGGGGGATCGCGAGCAGTACTTC. Translating it yields CAWKMRWRGDREQYF.

This clonotype was seen ten or more times. This chain uses TRBV19 with TRBJ1-3; D is ambiguous. V shed 3 bases and J shed 3 bases, with 9 bases lying between them. The CDR3 loop spans 14 amino acids. The germline V gene encodes CDR1 LNHDA and CDR2 SQIVND (reference sequence). The CDR3 reads CASSIGTDGNTIYF. CDR3 DNA: TGTGCCAGTAGTATTGGAACCGATGGAAACACCATATATTTT.

There are many counts of this clonotype. The CDR3 region is CASSLRGTTDTQYF. DNA of the CDR3: TGTGCCAGCAGCTTAAGGGGTACCACAGATACGCAGTATTTT. J is TRBJ2-3 and V is TRBV7-3; D is unclear. The V gene's germline CDR1 is SGHTA and CDR2 FQGTGA. V lost 1 base and J lost 2, with 7 bases in between. The CDR3 spans 14 residues.

This clonotype has more than one count but fewer than ten. The J gene is TRBJ2-2, the V gene TRBV4-1; no clear D. The CDR3 runs 13 residues. The V end was cut by 0 bases, the J end by 6 bases, with 5 bases between. Looked up from germline, CDR1 is MGHRA and CDR2 is YSYEKL. The CDR3 coding sequence is TGCGCCAGCAGCCAAGATCTCCCCGGGGAGCTGTTTTTT. Translating gives CASSQDLPGELFF.

This clonotype occurred a few times. The rearrangement uses TRBV28 and TRBJ1-5, with D maybe TRBD1 (5 bases). Germline CDR1 and CDR2: MDHEN and SYDVKM. The CDR3 has 16 amino acids. Trimming took 3 bases from V and 4 from J, leaving 16 bases between them. The DNA for the CDR3 is TGTGCCAGCAGTTTGGGGGTCATTGGGGGGAATCAGCCCCAGCATTTT. Protein: CASSLGVIGGNQPQHF.

This clonotype appeared many times. The genes are TRBV2 and TRBJ1-2; D not certain. The CDR3 runs 10 residues. From germline, CDR1 is SNHLY and CDR2 FYNNEI. The germline V and J ends were trimmed by 6 bases and 8 bases, with 7 bases remaining between them. CDR3 residues: CASRGEGYTF. CDR3 coding DNA: TGTGCCAGCAGGGGAGAAGGCTACACCTTC.

Notes on this clonotype: A far larger clone is only one base removed, so a read error is likely. The chain combines TRBV2 with TRBJ2-7; D possibly corresponds to TRBD2 (5 bases). Germline CDR1 reads SNHLY; CDR2 reads FYNNEI. V lost 6 bases to trimming and J lost 7 bases, with 22 bases between them. The CDR3 sequence is 15 residues long. CDR3 region: CASRGRRGTYNEQYF. CDR3 in DNA: TGTGCCAGCAGAGGGAGAAGAGGCACCTACAATGAGCAGTACTTC.

The sample holds many counts of this clonotype. V and J are TRBV10-3 and TRBJ2-1, with 11 nucleotides matching TRBD2. V shed 8 bases, J shed 8 bases, and the junction held 11 bases outside the gene matches. The CDR3 loop spans 15 amino acids. Germline V gene lookup returns CDR1 ENHRY and CDR2 SYGVKD. The CDR3 coding sequence is TGTGCCATCGCCAGTCCCCTAGCGGGGGGAGATGAGCAGTTCTTC. Its protein is CAIASPLAGGDEQFF.

The CDR3 spells CASSLRGPSSGNTIYF. CDR3 sequence (DNA): TGTGCCAGCAGCTTAAGGGGCCCCAGCTCTGGAAACACCATATATTTT. The V and J genes are TRBV7-9 and TRBJ1-3, with D possibly TRBD1 on 5 matching bases. Germline V gene lookup returns CDR1 SEHNR and CDR2 FQNEAQ (reference sequence). Trimming took off 2 bases at V and 0 bases at J, with 11 bases between the two ends. This CDR3 is built from 16 residues.

The chain uses TRBV11-3 and TRBJ2-7, with D perhaps TRBD1 or TRBD2 (6 bases each). V was pared by 4 bases and J by 3 bases, with 16 bases between. CDR1 is SGHNT and CDR2 is YENEEA in the germline V gene. The CDR3 is 15 amino acids. The CDR3 region is CASSSGGGRSYEQYF. The CDR3 DNA is TGTGCCAGCAGCTCCGGGGGCGGTAGAAGCTACGAGCAGTACTTC.

The rearrangement links TRBV12-5 to TRBJ1-5, with D tentatively TRBD1 (6 bases). The CDR3 spans 13 residues. Germline V gene data show CDR1 as LGHNT and CDR2 as FRNRAP. V was pared by 7 bases and J by 5 bases, with 12 bases between. CDR3: CASALDSYQPQHF. The CDR3 region has the DNA TGTGCTAGTGCCCTGGACAGTTATCAGCCCCAGCATTTT.

This clonotype was detected ten times or more. V usage is TRBV19 and J usage is TRBJ2-5, with 8 bases fitting TRBD1. The CDR3 sequence is 13 residues long. The V gene end was trimmed by 4 bases and the J gene end by 5 bases; junction bases not matched to a gene: 3. Germline CDR1 LNHDA, CDR2 SQIVND (reference sequence). This CDR3 reads CASSTWTGETQYF. CDR3 coding DNA: TGTGCCAGTAGTACCTGGACAGGGGAGACCCAGTACTTC.

This chain links TRBV20-1 with TRBJ2-1; D perhaps matches TRBD1 (6 bases). Germline CDR1 and CDR2: DFQATT and SNEGSKA (reference sequence). V dropped 3 bases and J dropped 9 bases, with 9 bases sitting between them. The CDR3 is 11 amino acids. CDR3 protein: CSASKQGEQFF. CDR3 coding DNA: TGCAGTGCTAGTAAACAGGGTGAGCAGTTCTTC.

This clonotype was observed many times. The rearrangement links TRBV5-1 to TRBJ2-7, with D hard to call. The germline V and J ends were trimmed by 4 bases and 1 base, with 9 bases remaining between them. Per the germline V gene, CDR1 is SGHRS and CDR2 is YFSETQ. The CDR3 runs 13 residues. In nucleotides, the CDR3 is TGCGCCAGCAGCGGGGTGGGGTCCTACGAGCAGTACTTC. As protein: CASSGVGSYEQYF.

This clonotype was detected many times. The chain employs TRBV18 and TRBJ1-4; no definite D call. The CDR3 runs 13 residues. V was clipped by 3 bases and J by 14 bases, with 16 bases between them. Germline CDR1 KGHSH, CDR2 LQKENI. The CDR3 loop reads CASSPNPGDALFF. For the CDR3, the DNA is TGTGCCAGCTCACCGAACCCGGGAGACGCGCTGTTTTTT.

This clonotype was detected ten times or more. This chain links TRBV13 with TRBJ1-2, with 7 bases fitting TRBD1. Per the germline V gene, CDR1 is PRHDT and CDR2 is FYEKMQ (reference sequence). The V segment lost 6 bases and the J segment 7 bases; nucleotides outside the gene matches: 11. The CDR3 runs to 14 residues. The CDR3 DNA reads TGTGCCAGCAGACATAAGGGACAGAAGATTGGCTACACCTTC. Protein product: CASRHKGQKIGYTF.

Ten or more counts support this clonotype. The chain is built from TRBV12-3 or TRBV12-4 and TRBJ2-7; 8 nucleotides match TRBD1. This CDR3 has 16 residues. Germline trimming cut 0 bases from V and 3 bases from J; bases unmatched to any gene: 7. The CDR3: CASSLALTGEDYEQYF. The CDR3 nucleotides read TGTGCCAGCAGTTTAGCGCTGACAGGGGAGGACTACGAGCAGTACTTC.